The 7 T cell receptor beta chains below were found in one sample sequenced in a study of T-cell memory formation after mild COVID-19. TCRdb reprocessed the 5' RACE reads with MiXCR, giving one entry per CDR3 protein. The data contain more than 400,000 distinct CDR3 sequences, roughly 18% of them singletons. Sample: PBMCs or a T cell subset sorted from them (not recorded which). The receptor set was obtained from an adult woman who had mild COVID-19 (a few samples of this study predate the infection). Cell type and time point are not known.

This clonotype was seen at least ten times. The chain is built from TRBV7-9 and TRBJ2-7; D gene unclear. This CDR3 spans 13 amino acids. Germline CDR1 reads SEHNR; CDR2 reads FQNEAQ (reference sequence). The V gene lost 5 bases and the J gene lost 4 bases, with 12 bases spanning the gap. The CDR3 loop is CASSDGAPYEQYF. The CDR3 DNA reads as TGTGCCAGCAGCGACGGAGCTCCTTACGAGCAGTACTTC.

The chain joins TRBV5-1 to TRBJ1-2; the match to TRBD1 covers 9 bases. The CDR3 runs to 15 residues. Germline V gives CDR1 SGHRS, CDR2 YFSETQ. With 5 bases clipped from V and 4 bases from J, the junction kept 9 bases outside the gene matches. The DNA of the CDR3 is TGCGCCAGCAGTCATGGTACAGGGGGCCCCTATGGCTACACCTTC. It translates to CASSHGTGGPYGYTF.

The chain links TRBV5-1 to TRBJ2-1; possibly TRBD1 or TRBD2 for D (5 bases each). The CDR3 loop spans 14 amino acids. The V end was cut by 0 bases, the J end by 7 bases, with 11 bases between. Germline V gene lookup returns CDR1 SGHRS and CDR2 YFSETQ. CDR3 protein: CASSLAHEGNEQFF. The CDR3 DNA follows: TGCGCCAGCAGCTTGGCCCACGAGGGGAATGAGCAGTTCTTC.

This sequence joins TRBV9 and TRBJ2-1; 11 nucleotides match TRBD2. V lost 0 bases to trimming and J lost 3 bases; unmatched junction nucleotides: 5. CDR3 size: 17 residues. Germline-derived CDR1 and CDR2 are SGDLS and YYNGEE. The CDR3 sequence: CASSVDGTSGLYNEQFF. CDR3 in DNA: TGTGCCAGCAGCGTAGACGGGACTAGCGGTCTCTACAATGAGCAGTTCTTC. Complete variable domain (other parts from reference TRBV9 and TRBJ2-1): DSGVTQTPKHLITATGQRVTLRCSPRSGDLSVYWYQQSLDQGLQFLIQYYNGEERAKGNILERFSAQQFPDLHSELNLSSLELGDSALYFCASSVDGTSGLYNEQFFGPGTRLTVL.

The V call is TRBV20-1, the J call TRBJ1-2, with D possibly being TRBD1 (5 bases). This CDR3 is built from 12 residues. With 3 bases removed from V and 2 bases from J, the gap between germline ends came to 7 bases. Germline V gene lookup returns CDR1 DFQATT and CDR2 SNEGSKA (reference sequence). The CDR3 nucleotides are TGCAGTGCTAGTCGGGGGAACTATGGCTACACCTTC. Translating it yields CSASRGNYGYTF.

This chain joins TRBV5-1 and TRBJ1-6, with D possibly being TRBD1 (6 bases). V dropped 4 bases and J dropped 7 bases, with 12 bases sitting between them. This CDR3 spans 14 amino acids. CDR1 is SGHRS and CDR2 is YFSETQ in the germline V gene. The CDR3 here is CASSLDRRNSPLHF. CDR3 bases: TGCGCCAGCAGCCTCGACAGGAGGAATTCACCCCTCCACTTT.

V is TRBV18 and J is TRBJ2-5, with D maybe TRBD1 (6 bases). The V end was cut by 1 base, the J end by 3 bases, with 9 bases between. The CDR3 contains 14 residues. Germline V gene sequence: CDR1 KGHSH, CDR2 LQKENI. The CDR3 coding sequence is TGTGCCAGCTCACCACAACAGGGTGAAGAGACCCAGTACTTC. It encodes CASSPQQGEETQYF.